Below are 21 T cell receptor beta chains sequenced from a single sample in a study of blood T cell repertoires in COVID-19. The method was immunoSEQ multiplex PCR; TCRdb's version includes in-frame clones alone and lacks a portion of them. The table lists around 300,000 clones, approximately 91% of them singletons. Source material: peripheral blood. These receptors were obtained from a man aged 50 to 60 with acute or convalescent COVID-19.

The V gene is TRBV7-3, the J gene TRBJ2-3; TRBD2 matches at 11 bases. The CDR3 loop spans 17 amino acids. Germline lookup yields CDR1 SGHTA and CDR2 FQGTGA. The V segment lost 5 bases and the J segment 0 bases; nucleotides outside the gene matches: 7. Written as DNA, the CDR3 is TGTGCCAGCAGCCTACTTGGACTAGCGGGTAGCACAGATACGCAGTATTTT. Translation gives CASSLLGLAGSTDTQYF.

The CDR3 bases are TGTGCCAGTACCCCCACCGTGGCCCTCTATGGCTACACCTTC. It specifies CASTPTVALYGYTF. This chain joins TRBV19 and TRBJ1-2; D remains ambiguous. The CDR3 is 14 amino acids. CDR1 LNHDA and CDR2 SQIVND come from the germline V gene (reference sequence). V shed 7 bases and J shed 4 bases, with 16 bases lying between them.

The chain uses TRBV7-9 and TRBJ1-6; the match to TRBD1 covers 9 bases. This CDR3 region has 14 residues. The ends lost 5 bases at V and 9 bases at J; junction bases unmatched: 5. The germline V gene encodes CDR1 SEHNR and CDR2 FQNEAQ (reference sequence). DNA for the CDR3: TGTGCCAGCAGCCCCGACAGGGGGAGTTCACCCCTCCACTTT. This gives the protein CASSPDRGSSPLHF.

The chain joins TRBV4-1 to TRBJ1-5, with TRBD1 matching over 12 bases. The CDR3 is made up of 18 amino acids. Germline V CDR1 and CDR2: MGHRA, YSYEKL. With V trimmed by 3 bases and J by 6 bases, 12 bases remained unmatched. The CDR3 nucleotides read TGCGCCAGCAGCCAGGGACAGGGGGCGGGTAGGATTGGTCAGCCCCAGCATTTT. Translating gives CASSQGQGAGRIGQPQHF.

The V call is TRBV3-1 (or the pseudogene TRBV3-2), the J call TRBJ1-4; D is perhaps TRBD1 (6 bases). V lost 5 bases and J 3 bases, leaving 19 bases between the germline ends. The CDR3 sequence is 17 residues long. Germline V gene data show CDR1 as LGHDT and CDR2 as YNNKEL (reference sequence). The CDR3 DNA follows: TGTGCCAGCAGCATCTACAGGGAAGTGCGGGCTAATGAAAAACTGTTTTTT. Protein product: CASSIYREVRANEKLFF.

This CDR3 reads CATVRGGQGVHGYTF. In DNA form, the CDR3 reads TGTGCCACCGTCCGAGGGGGACAGGGGGTACATGGCTACACCTTC. V is TRBV19 and J is TRBJ1-2, with 11 bases aligning to TRBD1. Looked up from germline, CDR1 is LNHDA and CDR2 is SQIVND (reference sequence). The CDR3 length is 15 residues. V was pared by 10 bases and J by 6 bases, with 13 bases of the junction left unmatched.

V usage is TRBV3-1 (or the pseudogene TRBV3-2) and J usage is TRBJ2-3; no firm D call. V lost 5 bases, J lost 11 bases, and 14 bases lay in between. Germline assignment: CDR1 LGHDT and CDR2 YNNKEL (reference sequence). The CDR3 is 12 amino acids. The CDR3: CASSAPRVGQYF. The CDR3 nucleotides are TGTGCCAGCAGCGCCCCCCGGGTTGGGCAGTATTTT.

V is TRBV15 and J is TRBJ2-1, with D hard to call. Per the germline V gene, CDR1 is LNHNV and CDR2 is YYDKDF (reference sequence). This CDR3 is built from 14 residues. V was clipped by 4 bases and J by 1 base, with 8 bases between them. CDR3: CATSKSVSYNEQFF. The CDR3 coding sequence is TGTGCCACCAGCAAGAGTGTATCCTACAATGAGCAGTTCTTC.

The gene calls are TRBV24-1 and TRBJ2-1; 11 positions match TRBD2. The CDR3 loop spans 16 amino acids. CDR1 and CDR2 from the germline V gene are KGHDR and SFDVKD. Trimming took 4 bases from V and 2 from J; bases not matched to a gene: 3. Here the CDR3 DNA reads TGTGCCACCAGTGAGGCTAGCGGGGGGCCCTACAATGAGCAGTTCTTC. This codes for CATSEASGGPYNEQFF.

V is TRBV4-1 and J is TRBJ1-5, with TRBD1 as a possible D gene (6 bases). V was shortened by 5 bases and J by 0 bases, with 20 bases between the two germline ends. This CDR3 has 18 amino acids. Looked up from germline, CDR1 is MGHRA and CDR2 is YSYEKL. CDR3 sequence reads: CASSWSGTTGGSNQPQHF. For the CDR3, the DNA is TGCGCCAGCAGCTGGTCCGGGACAACGGGGGGTAGCAATCAGCCCCAGCATTTT.

This chain uses TRBV11-2 with TRBJ2-7, with D tentatively TRBD2 (6 bases). The CDR3 has 16 residues. Trimming left V 1 base short and J 7 bases short, with 20 bases between. Germline values: CDR1 SGHAT, CDR2 FQNNGV. CDR3: CASSLAGGAEVREQYF. The DNA for the CDR3 is TGTGCCAGCAGCTTAGCTGGCGGGGCTGAGGTGAGGGAGCAGTACTTC.

V and J are TRBV9 and TRBJ2-5; a weak D match, TRBD1 (7 bases). Germline CDR1 is SGDLS and CDR2 is YYNGEE. The ends were cut back, 3 bases at V and 4 bases at J, with 13 bases in the middle. CDR3 length: 14 residues. This chain's CDR3 is CASSEGGQSETQYF. The CDR3 coding sequence is TGTGCCAGCAGCGAGGGGGGACAGTCAGAGACCCAGTACTTC.

The CDR3 region has the DNA TGTGCCAGCAGTTACGAGGGACAGGGTAGTGAAAAACTGTTTTTT. It encodes CASSYEGQGSEKLFF. V and J are TRBV6-2 or TRBV6-3 and TRBJ1-4, with 9 bases lining up with TRBD1. Germline V gives CDR1 MNHEY, CDR2 SVGEGT. The ends lost 2 bases at V and 7 bases at J; junction bases unmatched: 5. The CDR3 is 15 amino acids.

The chain joins TRBV19 to TRBJ2-1; 11 bases line up with TRBD2. Germline CDR1 is LNHDA and CDR2 is SQIVND (reference sequence). The CDR3 has 15 residues. V was clipped by 7 bases and J by 4 bases; unmatched bases: 6. For the CDR3, the DNA is TGTGCCAGTATCGCTACTAGCGGGGGATACAATGAGCAGTTCTTC. This codes for CASIATSGGYNEQFF.

This clone was seen a single time. The chain is built from TRBV2 and TRBJ2-6; TRBD1 matches at 9 bases. V shed 5 bases and J 0 bases; nucleotides not matched to a gene: 8. Germline CDR1 SNHLY, CDR2 FYNNEI. The length of the CDR3 is 18 residues. Here the CDR3 reads CASSPGTGIASGANVLTF. CDR3 bases: TGTGCCAGCAGTCCCGGGACAGGGATTGCCTCTGGGGCCAACGTCCTGACTTTC.

The chain couples TRBV7-9 to TRBJ2-7; 8 bases agree with TRBD1. V was pared by 4 bases and J by 0 bases, with 2 bases of the junction left unmatched. Germline CDR1 SEHNR, CDR2 FQNEAQ (reference sequence). The CDR3 is 14 residues long. CDR3 loop: CASSSGTGSYEQYF. The CDR3 DNA reads as TGTGCCAGCAGCTCCGGGACAGGCTCCTACGAGCAGTACTTC.

The rearrangement joins TRBV23-1 to TRBJ1-5; no clear D. TRBV23-1 is identified as an open reading frame with a role that is uncertain. Trimming removed 0 bases at V and 11 bases at J, with 14 bases between. This CDR3 is built from 14 residues. The CDR3 here is CASSQSRRVKAQHF. As DNA, the CDR3 is TGCGCCAGCAGTCAATCGAGGAGGGTAAAAGCCCAGCATTTT.

The chain is built from TRBV2 and TRBJ1-2; 10 bases match TRBD1. The germline CDR1 and CDR2 sequences are SNHLY and FYNNEI. V was clipped by 0 bases and J by 7 bases; unmatched bases: 2. This CDR3 spans 14 amino acids. The CDR3 DNA sequence: TGTGCCAGCAGTGAAGCGCGACAGGGGGCTGGCTACACCTTC. Protein sequence: CASSEARQGAGYTF.

The J gene is TRBJ2-4, the V gene TRBV7-9; 7 bases map to TRBD1. Germline trimming cut 0 bases from V and 4 bases from J; bases unmatched to any gene: 3. CDR1 and CDR2 from the germline V gene are SEHNR and FQNEAQ (reference sequence). The CDR3 extends over 15 amino acids. CDR3 sequence reads: CASSLATGQKNIQYF. Here the CDR3 DNA reads TGTGCCAGCAGCTTAGCGACGGGACAGAAAAACATTCAGTACTTC.

The CDR3 protein is CASSDVPSVDEQFF. The CDR3 DNA follows: TGTGCCAGCAGTGATGTACCCTCGGTCGATGAGCAGTTCTTC. The V gene is TRBV6-4, the J gene TRBJ2-1; no clear D. Trimming cost V 3 bases and J 8 bases, with 14 bases left between them. Germline lookup yields CDR1 MRHNA and CDR2 SNTAGT. CDR3 length: 14 residues.

This clone was observed a handful of times. This chain connects TRBV4-1 to TRBJ1-3, with 7 bases fitting TRBD1. CDR1 and CDR2 (germline): MGHRA, YSYEKL. Trimming took 3 bases from V and 4 from J; bases not matched to a gene: 6. The CDR3 contains 15 residues. CDR3 sequence (DNA): TGCGCCAGCAGCCAGGGCGACAGGGTCGGAAACACCATATATTTT. Translated, it gives CASSQGDRVGNTIYF.